The 8 T cell receptor beta chains below come from one sample, sequenced in a study of blood T cell repertoires in COVID-19. Clones were sequenced by immunoSEQ multiplex PCR, and TCRdb holds only the in-frame ones, with some missing. This table has some 180,000 clones, 84% appearing once. The sequencing input was peripheral blood. These receptor sequences come from a human donor in a cohort sampled during active COVID-19.

The chain recombines TRBV15 with TRBJ1-2; tentatively, D is TRBD1 (5 bases). V was clipped by 0 bases and J by 7 bases, with 24 bases between them. This CDR3 is built from 18 residues. The germline V gene encodes CDR1 LNHNV and CDR2 YYDKDF (reference sequence). For the CDR3, the DNA is TGTGCCACCAGCAGAGATAATGGAAATTGCTGGGGGGTGTTTGGCTACACCTTC. It translates to CATSRDNGNCWGVFGYTF.

V usage is TRBV27 and J usage is TRBJ1-6; D gene ambiguous. CDR1 and CDR2 from the germline V gene are MNHEY and SMNVEV (reference sequence). V was cut by 6 bases and J by 5 bases, with 17 bases left in between. CDR3 length equals 16 residues. In DNA form, the CDR3 reads TGTGCCAGCAGACCAATGCCATTCGGTGATAATTCACCCCTCCACTTT. It yields the protein CASRPMPFGDNSPLHF.

J is TRBJ2-1 and V is TRBV29-1; 16 nucleotides align to TRBD2. Germline V gene lookup returns CDR1 SQVTM and CDR2 ANQGSEA. The J segment lost 0 bases and the V segment lost 7 bases, leaving 3 bases of the junction unmatched. The CDR3 extends over 16 amino acids. The CDR3 loop is CSAGLAGGPSYNEQFF. The CDR3 DNA reads TGCAGCGCGGGACTAGCGGGAGGGCCCTCCTACAATGAGCAGTTCTTC.

The V and J genes are TRBV27 and TRBJ2-7; D unresolved. This CDR3 contains 13 residues. The V gene's germline CDR1 is MNHEY and CDR2 SMNVEV (reference sequence). Trimming shortened V by 3 bases and J by 3 bases, and 9 bases separated the two germline ends. The CDR3 bases are TGTGCCAGCAGTTTCCGGCGGTACTACGAGCAGTACTTC. It codes for CASSFRRYYEQYF.

The V and J genes are TRBV1 and TRBJ2-7; TRBD2, the D gene given by the table, was not confirmed from the DNA. TRBV1 is annotated as a pseudogene. This CDR3 has 15 amino acids. The CDR3 nucleotides are TGCACCAGCAGCCACAAGCGGCGGGAGTGTTACGAGCAGTACTTC. The encoded protein is CTSSHKRRECYEQYF.

The chain carries TRBV3-1 (or the pseudogene TRBV3-2) and TRBJ2-1; D may be TRBD1 (7 bases). CDR1 is LGHDT and CDR2 is YNNKEL in the germline V gene (reference sequence). The V and J ends lost 4 bases and 6 bases respectively, with 13 bases between them. CDR3 size: 14 residues. DNA of the CDR3: TGTGCCAGCAGCCGCGGGACAGTATTCAATGAGCAGTTCTTC. Encoded protein: CASSRGTVFNEQFF.

This chain uses TRBV28 with TRBJ2-1; D may be TRBD2 (11 bases). Germline CDR1 MDHEN, CDR2 SYDVKM. This CDR3 has 18 amino acids. Between the trimmed V and J ends, which lost 8 bases and 5 bases, there was a span of 28 bases. CDR3: CASGGTGVSGLADNEQFF. CDR3 in DNA: TGTGCCAGCGGTGGGACAGGGGTCTCGGGACTAGCGGACAATGAGCAGTTCTTC.

The chain recombines TRBV11-3 with TRBJ2-2, with D hard to call. Trimming removed 1 base at V and 6 bases at J, with 3 bases between. CDR1 is SGHNT, CDR2 YENEEA, per germline. The CDR3 is 12 amino acids. CDR3 coding DNA: TGTGCCAGCAGCTTAGCTCCCGGGGAGCTGTTTTTT. Amino acids: CASSLAPGELFF.